These T cell receptor beta chains were read from a single sample in a study of cytomegalovirus exposure and HLA in healthy donors. Only in-frame clones appear in the TCRdb table, and some are missing; sequencing was by immunoSEQ multiplex PCR. Here the sample spans about 120,000 clones, around 68% being singletons. Material for sequencing was PBMCs. The receptors were sampled from a man aged 35 to 55 in good health and CMV-seropositive. Both conserved end residues are part of each CDR3. A D gene is named only where the DNA matches it firmly. Not all rows give a size; the values are once, few, many and, for expanded clones, a class.

D | size | J | V | CDR3 | DNA
TRBD2 | - | TRBJ2-5 | TRBV6-5 | CASTGSGKVREQYF | TGTGCCAGCACGGGTAGCGGGAAAGTAAGGGAGCAGTACTTC
TRBD1 | - | TRBJ1-1 | TRBV7-2 | CASSFPGSRGRGAFF | TGTGCCAGCAGCTTCCCCGGTAGCAGGGGGCGAGGAGCTTTCTTT
- | - | TRBJ2-2 | TRBV7-8 | CASSPGLFTGELFF | TGTGCCAGCAGCCCTGGACTATTCACCGGGGAGCTGTTTTTT
- | - | TRBJ1-5 | TRBV7-8 | CASSLKGFPGHFNQPQHF | TGTGCCAGCAGCTTGAAGGGATTTCCGGGACACTTTAATCAGCCCCAGCATTTT
TRBD2 | - | TRBJ2-7 | TRBV9 | CASSDQRETYEQYF | TGTGCCAGCAGCGACCAGCGGGAAACGTACGAGCAGTACTTC
TRBD2 | - | TRBJ2-3 | TRBV4-3 | CASSQDASGRGTDTQYF | TGCGCCAGCAGCCAAGATGCTAGCGGCCGCGGGACAGATACGCAGTATTTT
- | - | TRBJ2-3 | TRBV5-1 | CASSLVGTDRGDTQYF | TGCGCCAGCAGCTTGGTCGGCACCGACCGGGGGGATACGCAGTATTTT
TRBD1 | once | TRBJ2-7 | TRBV20-1 | CSATTGDEQYF | TGCAGTGCTACTACAGGGGACGAGCAGTACTTC
TRBD1 | - | TRBJ2-1 | TRBV9 | CASSPLGQYNEQFF | TGTGCCAGCAGCCCATTGGGACAGTACAATGAGCAGTTCTTC
TRBD1 | - | TRBJ1-2 | TRBV11-2 | CASSAARGQFYGYTF | TGTGCCAGCAGCGCCGCGAGGGGGCAGTTCTATGGCTACACCTTC
- | few | TRBJ1-1 | TRBV18 | CASSPTQESEAFF | TGTGCCAGCTCACCGACACAGGAGTCAGAAGCTTTCTTT
TRBD1 | - | TRBJ2-7 | TRBV19 | CASSGRGTGVYEQYF | TGTGCCAGTAGTGGTCGCGGGACAGGAGTCTACGAGCAGTACTTC
- | - | TRBJ1-1 | TRBV5-1 | CASSFGGGTEAFF | TGCGCCAGCAGCTTCGGGGGGGGGACTGAAGCTTTCTTT
TRBD2 | - | TRBJ2-3 | TRBV2 | CASSEVAGGSTDTQYF | TGTGCCAGCAGTGAAGTTGCGGGGGGGAGCACAGATACGCAGTATTTT
TRBD2 | - | TRBJ2-1 | TRBV29-1 | CSVLGPAGVGNEQFF | TGCAGCGTCCTGGGCCCAGCGGGAGTCGGCAATGAGCAGTTCTTC
- | few | TRBJ2-3 | TRBV30 | CASGPQADTQYF | TGTGCCTCCGGCCCCCAGGCAGATACGCAGTATTTT
- | - | TRBJ1-4 | TRBV6-5 | CASSYSESEKLFF | TGTGCCAGCAGTTACTCGGAGAGTGAAAAACTGTTTTTT
TRBD1 | - | TRBJ2-7 | TRBV7-6 | CASSRRTGGEQYF | TGTGCCAGCAGCCGACGGACAGGTGGCGAGCAGTACTTC
- | - | TRBJ1-5 | TRBV28 | CASSRQSGDQPQHF | TGTGCCAGCAGCCGTCAATCAGGTGATCAGCCCCAGCATTTT
- | - | TRBJ1-1 | TRBV29-1 | CSVDEGGEAFF | TGCAGCGTTGACGAGGGCGGTGAAGCTTTCTTT
TRBD2 | - | TRBJ2-5 | TRBV2 | CASIPLGSGTQETQYF | TGTGCCAGCATCCCGCTGGGTAGCGGGACCCAAGAGACCCAGTACTTC
- | - | TRBJ2-1 | TRBV4-3 | CASSQDLLQSGNEQFF | TGCGCCAGCAGCCAAGATTTATTACAGAGCGGCAATGAGCAGTTCTTC
TRBD1 | - | TRBJ1-4 | TRBV5-1 | CASSATDRGLKKLFF | TGCGCCAGCAGCGCAACGGACAGGGGGCTTAAGAAACTGTTTTTT
TRBD1 | once | TRBJ2-5 | TRBV5-1 | CASTGTVGETQYF | TGCGCCAGCACCGGGACAGTCGGAGAGACCCAGTACTTC
TRBD1 | - | TRBJ2-7 | TRBV29-1 | CSAKQGIYEQYF | TGCAGCGCTAAACAGGGGATCTACGAGCAGTACTTC
TRBD1 | - | TRBJ1-1 | TRBV6-5 | CASSNRGTEGAFF | TGTGCCAGCAGTAACAGGGGGACAGAAGGAGCTTTCTTT
TRBD1 | few | TRBJ1-5 | TRBV27 | CASSSRQGGNQPQHF | TGTGCCAGCAGTTCCCGACAGGGTGGGAATCAGCCCCAGCATTTT
- | - | TRBJ1-2 | TRBV7-9 | CASSADKDYGYTF | TGTGCCAGCAGCGCGGACAAGGACTATGGCTACACCTTC
TRBD1 | - | TRBJ1-1 | TRBV19 | CASSFPRTGNTEAFF | TGTGCCAGTAGTTTCCCTCGGACAGGGAACACTGAAGCTTTCTTT
- | - | TRBJ2-3 | TRBV7-9 | CASRTQVTDTQYF | TGTGCCAGTAGAACCCAGGTCACAGATACGCAGTATTTT
- | - | TRBJ2-7 | TRBV6-1 | CASTPGQNWDEQYF | TGTGCCAGCACCCCCGGACAGAATTGGGACGAGCAGTACTTC
- | once | TRBJ2-5 | TRBV5-5 | CASSLFLTGGETQYF | TGTGCCAGCAGCTTGTTCTTGACAGGAGGTGAGACCCAGTACTTC
- | few | TRBJ2-1 | TRBV7-3 | CASSPGEWYNEQFF | TGTGCCAGCAGCCCCGGTGAGTGGTACAATGAGCAGTTCTTC
- | few | TRBJ2-6 | TRBV6-1 | CASSLTSGANVLTF | TGTGCCAGCAGCCTAACCTCTGGGGCCAACGTCCTGACTTTC
- | - | TRBJ1-6 | TRBV5-1 | CASSLNREGSPLHF | TGCGCCAGCAGCTTGAACAGGGAAGGGTCACCCCTCCACTTT
- | - | TRBJ1-1 | TRBV5-5 | CASSLTGRDTEAFF | TGTGCCAGCAGCTTGACAGGGAGGGACACTGAAGCTTTCTTT
- | few | TRBJ2-7 | TRBV15 | CATSRDNRAYEQYF | TGTGCCACCAGCAGAGATAACAGAGCCTACGAGCAGTACTTC
TRBD2 | - | TRBJ2-2 | TRBV7-3 | CASSLGLAGELFF | TGTGCCAGCAGCCTCGGACTAGCCGGGGAGCTGTTTTTT
- | - | TRBJ1-5 | TRBV19 | CASTEYRDLTGNQPQHF | TGTGCCAGTACCGAATACCGGGATCTTACCGGCAATCAGCCCCAGCATTTT
TRBD2 | - | TRBJ2-1 | TRBV5-5 | CASSPLSGRAYNEQFF | TGTGCCAGCAGCCCCCTGAGTGGGAGGGCCTACAATGAGCAGTTCTTC
TRBD2 | - | TRBJ2-1 | TRBV4-2 | CASSQDRRGGYNEQFF | TGTGCCAGCAGCCAAGATCGGCGGGGGGGGTACAATGAGCAGTTCTTC
TRBD2 | - | TRBJ2-7 | TRBV7-2 | CASRPTSGGLSDEQYF | TGTGCCAGCAGACCTACTAGCGGGGGACTCTCCGACGAGCAGTACTTC